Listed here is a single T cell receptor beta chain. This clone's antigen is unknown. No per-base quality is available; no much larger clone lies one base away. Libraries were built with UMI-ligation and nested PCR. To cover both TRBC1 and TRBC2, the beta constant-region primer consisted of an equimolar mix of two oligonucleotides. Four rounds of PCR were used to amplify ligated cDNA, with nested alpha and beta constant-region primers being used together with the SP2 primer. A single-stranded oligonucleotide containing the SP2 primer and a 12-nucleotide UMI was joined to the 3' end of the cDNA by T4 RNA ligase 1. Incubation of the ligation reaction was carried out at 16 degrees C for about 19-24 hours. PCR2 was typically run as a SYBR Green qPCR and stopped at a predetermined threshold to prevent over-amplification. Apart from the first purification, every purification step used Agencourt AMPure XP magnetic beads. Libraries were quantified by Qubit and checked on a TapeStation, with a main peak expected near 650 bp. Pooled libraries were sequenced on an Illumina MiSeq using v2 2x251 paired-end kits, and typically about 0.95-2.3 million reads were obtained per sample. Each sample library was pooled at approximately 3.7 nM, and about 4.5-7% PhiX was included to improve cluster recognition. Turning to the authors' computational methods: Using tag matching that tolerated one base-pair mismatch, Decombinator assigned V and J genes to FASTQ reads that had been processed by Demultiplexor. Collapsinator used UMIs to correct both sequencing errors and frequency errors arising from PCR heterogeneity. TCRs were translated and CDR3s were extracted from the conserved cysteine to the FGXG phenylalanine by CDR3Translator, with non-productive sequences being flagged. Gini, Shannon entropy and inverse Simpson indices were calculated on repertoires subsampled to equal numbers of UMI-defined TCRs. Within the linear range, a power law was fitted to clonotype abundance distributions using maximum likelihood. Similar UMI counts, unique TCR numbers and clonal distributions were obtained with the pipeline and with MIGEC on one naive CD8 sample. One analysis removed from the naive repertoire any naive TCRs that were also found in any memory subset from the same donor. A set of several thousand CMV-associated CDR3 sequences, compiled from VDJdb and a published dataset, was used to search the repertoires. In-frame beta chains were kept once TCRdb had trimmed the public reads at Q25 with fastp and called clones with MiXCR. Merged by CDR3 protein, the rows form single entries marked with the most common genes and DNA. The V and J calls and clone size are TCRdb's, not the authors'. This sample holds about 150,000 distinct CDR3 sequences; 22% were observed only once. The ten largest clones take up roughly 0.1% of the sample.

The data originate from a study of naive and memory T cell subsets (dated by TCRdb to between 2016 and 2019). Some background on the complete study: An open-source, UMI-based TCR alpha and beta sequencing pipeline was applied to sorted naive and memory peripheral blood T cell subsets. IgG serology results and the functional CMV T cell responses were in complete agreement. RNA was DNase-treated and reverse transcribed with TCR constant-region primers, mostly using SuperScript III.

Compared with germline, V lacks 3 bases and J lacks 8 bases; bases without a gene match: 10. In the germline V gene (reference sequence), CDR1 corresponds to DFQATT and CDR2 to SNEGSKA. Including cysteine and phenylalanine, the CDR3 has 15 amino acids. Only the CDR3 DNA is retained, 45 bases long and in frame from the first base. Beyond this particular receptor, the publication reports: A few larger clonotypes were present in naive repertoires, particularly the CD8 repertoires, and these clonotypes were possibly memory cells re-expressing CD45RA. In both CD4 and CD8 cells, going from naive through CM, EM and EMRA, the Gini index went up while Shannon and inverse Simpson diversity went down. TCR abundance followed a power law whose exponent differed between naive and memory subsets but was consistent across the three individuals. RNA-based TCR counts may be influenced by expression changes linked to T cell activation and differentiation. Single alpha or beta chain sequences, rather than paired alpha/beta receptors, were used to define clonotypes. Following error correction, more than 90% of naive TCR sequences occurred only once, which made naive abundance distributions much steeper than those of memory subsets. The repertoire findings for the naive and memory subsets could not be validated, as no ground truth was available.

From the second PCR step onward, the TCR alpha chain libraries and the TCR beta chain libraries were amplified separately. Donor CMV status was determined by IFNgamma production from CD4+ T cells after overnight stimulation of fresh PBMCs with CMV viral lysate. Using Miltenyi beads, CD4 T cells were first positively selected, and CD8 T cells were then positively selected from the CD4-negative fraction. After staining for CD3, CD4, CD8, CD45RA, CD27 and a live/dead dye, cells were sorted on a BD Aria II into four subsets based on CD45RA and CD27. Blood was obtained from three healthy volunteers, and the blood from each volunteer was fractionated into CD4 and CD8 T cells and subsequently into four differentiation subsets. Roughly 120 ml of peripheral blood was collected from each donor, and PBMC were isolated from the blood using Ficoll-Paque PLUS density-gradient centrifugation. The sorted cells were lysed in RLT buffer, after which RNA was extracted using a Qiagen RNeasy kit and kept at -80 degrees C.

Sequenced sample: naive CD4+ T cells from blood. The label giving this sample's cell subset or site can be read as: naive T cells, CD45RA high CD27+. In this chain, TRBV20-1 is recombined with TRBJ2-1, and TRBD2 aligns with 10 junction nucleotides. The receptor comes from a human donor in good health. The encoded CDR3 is CSAREAGGPSDEQFF. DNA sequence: TGCAGTGCTAGGGAAGCGGGAGGGCCCTCCGATGAGCAGTTCTTC.